Shown below are 17 T cell receptor beta chains from a single sample sequenced in a study of technical replicates of blood from a few donors. Some clones are missing from TCRdb's copy, which holds only in-frame ones; the method was immunoSEQ multiplex PCR. This sample has some 68,000 clones; around 95% occur once, and the top ten carry less than 0.3%. The material sequenced was T cells isolated from PBMCs. These TCRs come from a human donor in good health.

This chain connects TRBV10-3 to TRBJ2-7; 12 bases match TRBD1. This CDR3 is 13 amino acids long. Germline trimming cut 6 bases from V and 6 bases from J; bases unmatched to any gene: 3. Germline CDR1 is ENHRY and CDR2 is SYGVKD. CDR3 DNA sequence: TGTGCCATCAGCGGGACAGGGGGCGCCGAGCAGTACTTC. It yields the protein CAISGTGGAEQYF.

V is TRBV11-2 and J is TRBJ2-1; D may be TRBD2 (6 bases). The CDR3 is 16 amino acids. Trimming cost V 1 base and J 7 bases, with 17 bases left between them. Germline assignment: CDR1 SGHAT and CDR2 FQNNGV. CDR3: CASSLGPTSVRNEQFF. CDR3 DNA: TGTGCCAGCAGCTTAGGCCCGACTAGTGTGAGAAATGAGCAGTTCTTC.

This clone was found once. Here the CDR3 reads CASSDTDNSYNEQFF. CDR3 sequence (DNA): TGTGCCAGCAGTGACACCGACAACTCCTACAATGAGCAGTTCTTC. The chain joins TRBV2 to TRBJ2-1; D call uncertain. The germline gives CDR1 SNHLY, CDR2 FYNNEI. V was clipped by 3 bases and J by 0 bases, with 9 bases between them. CDR3 length equals 15 residues.

The chain uses TRBV28 and TRBJ2-1; possibly TRBD1 for D (5 bases). V was shortened by 2 bases and J by 7 bases, with 15 bases between the two germline ends. This CDR3 is built from 15 residues. From germline, CDR1 is MDHEN and CDR2 SYDVKM. CDR3 nucleotides: TGTGCCAGCAGTTTAGACAGAGGTTTTCTGAATGAGCAGTTCTTC. Protein product: CASSLDRGFLNEQFF.

This chain connects TRBV10-2 to TRBJ2-1; D is perhaps TRBD2 (5 bases). This CDR3 region has 13 residues. Germline V gene sequence: CDR1 WSHSY, CDR2 SAAADI. Trimming left V 4 bases short and J 2 bases short, with 6 bases between. The CDR3 nucleotides read TGCGCCAGCAGTGTAGCGACCTACAATGAGCAGTTCTTC. It encodes CASSVATYNEQFF.

The chain has TRBV7-9 and TRBJ1-1; 7 bases are a match to TRBD1. This CDR3 comprises 15 residues. The junction had 12 bases not matched to a gene; V was cut back by 5 bases and J by 6 bases. Germline-derived CDR1 and CDR2 are SEHNR and FQNEAQ (reference sequence). In DNA form, the CDR3 reads TGTGCCAGCAGCACACGACAGGGACAAGTAGCTGAAGCTTTCTTT. Encoded protein: CASSTRQGQVAEAFF.

This chain links TRBV6-1 with TRBJ1-4; 7 nucleotides line up with TRBD1. V was pared by 8 bases and J by 5 bases, with 5 bases of the junction left unmatched. The germline CDR1 and CDR2 sequences are MNHNS and SASEGT. The CDR3 is made up of 13 amino acids. The CDR3 reads CASLDRVNEKLFF. CDR3 nucleotide sequence: TGTGCCAGCCTAGACAGGGTAAATGAAAAACTGTTTTTT.

The chain couples TRBV9 to TRBJ1-1; D remains ambiguous. From germline, CDR1 is SGDLS and CDR2 YYNGEE. CDR3 length: 15 residues. With 4 bases removed from V and 2 bases from J, the gap between germline ends came to 15 bases. The CDR3 nucleotides are TGTGCCAGCAGCACTACCTCGGCAATTAACACTGAAGCTTTCTTT. Residues: CASSTTSAINTEAFF.

J is TRBJ2-5 and V is TRBV29-1; 10 bases match TRBD2. CDR1 is SQVTM, CDR2 ANQGSEA, per germline. The junction had 4 bases not matched to a gene; V was cut back by 2 bases and J by 4 bases. The CDR3 has 14 amino acids. The CDR3: CSVEKLAGGETQYF. The CDR3 bases are TGCAGCGTTGAAAAGTTAGCGGGAGGAGAGACCCAGTACTTC.

The V call is TRBV10-3, the J call TRBJ1-1; tentative D call: TRBD1 (5 bases). Germline V gene data show CDR1 as ENHRY and CDR2 as SYGVKD. The CDR3 is 13 amino acids. V lost 11 bases to trimming and J lost 4 bases, with 17 bases between them. CDR3 sequence (DNA): TGTGCCGCCAAGGGGTTCGACAGCACTGAAGCTTTCTTT. The encoded protein is CAAKGFDSTEAFF.

J is TRBJ1-2 and V is TRBV7-8; TRBD1 aligns across 7 bases. This CDR3 region has 14 residues. After removal of 1 base from V and 4 bases from J, the junction contained 3 bases not matched to a gene. Per the germline V gene, CDR1 is SGHVS and CDR2 is FQNEAQ. As DNA, the CDR3 is TGTGCCAGCAGCTTAGTGACAGGGACCTATGGCTACACCTTC. Translating it yields CASSLVTGTYGYTF.

The chain carries TRBV5-5 and TRBJ2-3; 7 bases map to TRBD2. The CDR3 contains 13 residues. Germline V CDR1 and CDR2: SGHKS, YYEKEE (reference sequence). J was trimmed by 9 bases and V by 0 bases; bases with no gene match: 4. CDR3 sequence: CASSLERDPTQYF. The CDR3 nucleotides are TGTGCCAGCAGCTTGGAGCGGGATCCCACGCAGTATTTT.

The chain recombines TRBV10-1 with TRBJ2-7; unclear D gene. The CDR3 totals 12 residues. V was clipped by 3 bases and J by 3 bases, with 6 bases between them. The V gene's germline CDR1 is WNHNN and CDR2 SYGVQD (reference sequence). The CDR3 loop reads CASSEGGYEQYF. The DNA of the CDR3 is TGCGCCAGCAGTGAAGGCGGCTACGAGCAGTACTTC.

This chain connects TRBV14 to TRBJ1-2, with D uncertain. Trimming pared 1 base from V and 7 bases from J, leaving 16 bases between. Germline V gives CDR1 SGHDN, CDR2 FVKESK. The CDR3 is 15 amino acids. The CDR3 protein is CASSQVTGIGSGYTF. CDR3 nucleotide sequence: TGTGCCAGCAGCCAAGTAACTGGAATAGGGAGTGGCTACACCTTC.

The CDR3 sequence is CASRIQGARHTEAFF. The CDR3 bases are TGTGCCAGCAGAATACAGGGGGCGCGTCACACTGAAGCTTTCTTT. The V and J genes are TRBV28 and TRBJ1-1, with 9 bases identical to TRBD1. The length of the CDR3 is 15 residues. Germline V gene lookup returns CDR1 MDHEN and CDR2 SYDVKM. J was trimmed by 3 bases and V by 6 bases; bases with no gene match: 8.

In its sample, this clone was seen once. This chain joins TRBV11-2 and TRBJ1-2; D is unresolved. The CDR3 covers 13 residues. Germline V gene sequence: CDR1 SGHAT, CDR2 FQNNGV. V shed 5 bases and J shed 8 bases, with 15 bases lying between them. In DNA, the CDR3 is TGTGCCAGCAGCCCCCGACGGGGAGGCGGCTACACCTTC. It encodes CASSPRRGGGYTF.

The V gene is TRBV19, the J gene TRBJ1-5; D may be TRBD1 (5 bases). CDR1 is LNHDA, CDR2 SQIVND, per germline (reference sequence). V was pared by 5 bases and J by 3 bases, with 11 bases between. The CDR3 is 14 amino acids. CDR3 loop: CASSPRGYNQPQHF. The DNA of the CDR3 is TGTGCCAGTAGTCCACGGGGGTACAATCAGCCCCAGCATTTT. Using reference TRBV19 and TRBJ1-5 for the parts outside the CDR3, the full variable domain is DGGITQSPKYLFRKEGQNVTLSCEQNLNHDAMYWYRQDPGQGLRLIYYSQIVNDFQKGDIAEGYSVSREKKESFPLTVTSAQKNPTAFYLCASSPRGYNQPQHFGDGTRLSIL.